This TCR beta chain appears in the sequencing data of a study of brain T cells in children with intractable seizures. Findings and limits, study-wide: Absence of clones before surgery may stem from lower sequencing depth.

Turning to this clone: Antigen: not known.

The sequenced cases were selected for having the highest brain T cell transcript signatures. At least one anti-epileptic drug was given before surgery. Measured with immunoSEQ multiplex PCR; TCRdb has only the in-frame clones, and not every one. The sample has 50,000 to 75,000 clones, around 96% seen once; the top ten hold more than 0.3%. The sequencing here drew on peripheral blood, taken at surgery. The sequence derives from a boy younger than two with focal cortical dysplasia and intractable seizures.

CDR3: CASSSGTGNQPQHF. CDR3 nucleotide sequence: TGCGCCAGCAGCTCCGGGACAGGTAATCAGCCCCAGCATTTT. V usage is TRBV4-3 and J usage is TRBJ1-5; 8 bases align to TRBD1. The V and J ends lost 5 bases and 4 bases, in that order; junction bases with no gene match: 4. Germline V lookup: CDR1 LGHNA, CDR2 YSLEER. The CDR3 contains 14 residues.